The 28 T cell receptor beta chains reported below all come from one sample, sequenced in a study of T-cell memory formation after mild COVID-19. MiXCR was run by TCRdb on the 5' RACE reads, yielding one entry per CDR3 protein. The sample lists approximately 170,000 distinct CDR3 sequences; 13% were seen once. Sequencing was carried out using PBMCs or a T cell subset sorted from them (not recorded which). The receptors here all came from a man aged 18 to 30 who had mild COVID-19 (a few samples of this study predate the infection). Cell type and time point are not known.

V usage is TRBV28 and J usage is TRBJ2-7; D remains unclear. V was shortened by 8 bases and J by 3 bases, with 20 bases between the two germline ends. Germline V gene lookup returns CDR1 MDHEN and CDR2 SYDVKM. CDR3 length equals 15 residues. The CDR3 DNA is TGTGCCAGCCGAGACGGGCCCGGTGGATTCTACGAGCAGTACGTC. It encodes CASRDGPGGFYEQYV.

The rearrangement joins TRBV5-1 to TRBJ2-5; TRBD1 matches 7 bases. V lost 6 bases to trimming and J lost 3 bases; unmatched junction nucleotides: 5. The CDR3 has 13 residues. Germline assignment: CDR1 SGHRS and CDR2 YFSETQ. The CDR3 coding sequence is TGCGCCAGCACCGTACAGGGGAAAGAGACCCAGTACTTC. Translating gives CASTVQGKETQYF.

J is TRBJ1-4 and V is TRBV7-2; a possible D gene is TRBD1 (5 bases). Trimming took off 5 bases at V and 8 bases at J, with 18 bases between the two ends. Germline-derived CDR1 and CDR2 are SGHTA and FQGNSA. The CDR3 runs to 15 residues. This CDR3 is CASSRSGTSSEKLFF. The CDR3 bases are TGTGCCAGCAGCAGATCCGGGACCTCTAGCGAAAAACTGTTTTTT.

The chain is built from TRBV4-1 and TRBJ1-5; D is ambiguous. Germline CDR1 and CDR2: MGHRA and YSYEKL. CDR3 length: 14 amino acids. With 5 bases removed from V and 9 bases from J, the gap between germline ends came to 17 bases. The CDR3: CASSFSGPSGPQHF. CDR3 coding DNA: TGCGCCAGCAGCTTCTCCGGCCCCAGTGGGCCCCAGCATTTT.

This clonotype was detected a few times. The V call is TRBV7-9, the J call TRBJ2-7; TRBD1 aligns across 8 bases. The CDR3 spans 14 residues. CDR1 and CDR2 from the germline V gene are SEHNR and FQNEAQ (reference sequence). V was clipped by 4 bases and J by 0 bases; unmatched bases: 2. CDR3 sequence (DNA): TGTGCCAGCAGCTCACAGGGGGACTCCTACGAGCAGTACTTC. Translation: CASSSQGDSYEQYF.

This clonotype was observed a few times. The V gene is TRBV20-1, the J gene TRBJ1-1; TRBD1 matches 9 bases. The V gene's germline CDR1 is DFQATT and CDR2 SNEGSKA (reference sequence). This CDR3 is built from 14 residues. J was trimmed by 0 bases and V by 3 bases; bases with no gene match: 2. Here the CDR3 reads CSARDRGVNTEAFF. The CDR3 DNA reads as TGCAGTGCTAGGGACAGGGGAGTGAACACTGAAGCTTTCTTT.

Turning to this clonotype: An end of the junction differs from the germline gene, which may be a read error. This sequence joins TRBV18 and TRBJ1-4; the D gene is possibly TRBD1 (6 bases). Germline loops: CDR1 KGHSH, CDR2 LQKENI. The CDR3 runs to 16 residues. CDR3 in DNA: TGTGCCAGCTCCCCACCCCAGGGGTCAACTAATGAAAAACTGTTTTTT. Translation: CASSPPQGSTNEKLFF.

This clonotype was seen only a few times. The gene calls are TRBV10-3 and TRBJ1-1; perhaps TRBD1 as D (5 bases). This CDR3 region has 15 residues. V lost 6 bases, J lost 0 bases, and 14 bases lay in between. Germline CDR1 reads ENHRY; CDR2 reads SYGVKD. The CDR3 is CAIRARDGMNTEAFF. As DNA, the CDR3 is TGTGCCATCAGGGCCCGGGACGGGATGAACACTGAAGCTTTCTTT.

The chain is built from TRBV5-1 and TRBJ1-3; D gene ambiguous. Germline-derived CDR1 and CDR2 are SGHRS and YFSETQ. Deletions cut 4 bases from V and 4 bases from J, with 9 bases between. This CDR3 comprises 13 residues. The DNA of the CDR3 is TGCGCCAGCAGCGAGGGTCAAGGAAACACCATATATTTT. Translation gives CASSEGQGNTIYF.

This clonotype was picked up a small number of times. The rearrangement links TRBV11-2 to TRBJ2-1, with D perhaps being TRBD1 or TRBD2 (6 bases each). Germline V gene data show CDR1 as SGHAT and CDR2 as FQNNGV. The CDR3 loop spans 16 amino acids. Trimming pared 5 bases from V and 1 base from J, leaving 15 bases between. The CDR3 loop is CASSHRGGLSYNEQFF. In DNA form, the CDR3 reads TGTGCCAGCAGCCATAGAGGGGGGCTGTCCTACAATGAGCAGTTCTTC.

CDR3 bases: TGTGCCAGCAGCTCATCAACAGGGAGGGAACTATATGGCTACACCTTC. Its protein product is CASSSSTGRELYGYTF. The chain recombines TRBV7-2 with TRBJ1-2, with D possibly being TRBD1 (6 bases). The CDR3 has 16 amino acids. The V gene's germline CDR1 is SGHTA and CDR2 FQGNSA. V lost 4 bases to trimming and J lost 5 bases, with 20 bases between them.

The V and J genes are TRBV7-2 and TRBJ2-3; 8 nucleotides agree with TRBD2. CDR1 SGHTA and CDR2 FQGNSA come from the germline V gene. The CDR3 contains 15 residues. The J segment lost 2 bases and the V segment lost 2 bases, leaving 3 bases of the junction unmatched. CDR3 amino acids: CASSLTGGPTDTQYF. The CDR3 region has the DNA TGTGCCAGCAGCTTAACGGGGGGGCCCACAGATACGCAGTATTTT.

This clonotype has more than one count but fewer than ten. This rearrangement joins TRBV5-1 to TRBJ2-5; tentative D call: TRBD1 (7 bases). This CDR3 contains 13 residues. V was shortened by 5 bases and J by 4 bases, with 12 bases between the two germline ends. Germline assignment: CDR1 SGHRS and CDR2 YFSETQ. The chain's CDR3 is CASSGTAGETQYF. The CDR3 region has the DNA TGCGCCAGCAGTGGGACAGCGGGAGAGACCCAGTACTTC.

The rearrangement uses TRBV5-1 and TRBJ1-1; D is possibly TRBD1 (5 bases). Trimming left V 0 bases short and J 3 bases short, with 18 bases between. Germline V lookup: CDR1 SGHRS, CDR2 YFSETQ. CDR3 length equals 17 residues. CDR3: CASSLAPGVSGDTEAFF. CDR3 DNA: TGCGCCAGCAGCTTGGCGCCGGGGGTGTCGGGCGACACTGAAGCTTTCTTT.

This clonotype has more than one count but fewer than ten. The chain has TRBV11-2 and TRBJ2-3, with D perhaps matching TRBD1 or TRBD2 (5 bases each). V was cut by 4 bases and J by 4 bases, with 18 bases left in between. The CDR3 has 16 residues. Germline lookup yields CDR1 SGHAT and CDR2 FQNNGV. The DNA for the CDR3 is TGTGCCAGCAGCTCGGTGAGGGGACGATCATCAGATACGCAGTATTTT. It yields the protein CASSSVRGRSSDTQYF.

In regard to this clonotype: No DNA is shown, since the ends of the CDR3 on it are uncertain; the CDR3 is the one TCRdb lists. The gene calls are TRBV21-1 and TRBJ2-7; the table's D call, TRBD1, has no DNA check behind it. TRBV21-1 is a recognized pseudogene. The CDR3 length is 15 residues, termini included. The CDR3 region is CASSKVGQGIYEQYV.

DNA of the CDR3: TGTGCCAGCAGTCCAGGGGGATTGGACACCGGGGAGCTGTTTTTT. Translating it yields CASSPGGLDTGELFF. The chain is built from TRBV12-3 or TRBV12-4 and TRBJ2-2; 7 bases are shared with TRBD1. The trim removed 5 bases at V and 3 bases at J, leaving 6 bases unmatched. The CDR3 is 15 residues long.

This clonotype was detected many times. The J gene is TRBJ2-7, the V gene TRBV7-9; D not certain. The CDR3 runs 14 residues. Germline CDR1 is SEHNR and CDR2 is FQNEAQ (reference sequence). Trimming pared 4 bases from V and 3 bases from J, leaving 13 bases between. DNA of the CDR3: TGTGCCAGCAGCTCGCTAGGTGCGGACTACGAGCAGTACTTC. It encodes CASSSLGADYEQYF.

This clonotype was seen more than once but under ten times. This sequence joins TRBV3-1 and TRBJ1-3; TRBD1 is a possible D gene (5 bases). The germline gives CDR1 LGHDT, CDR2 YNNKEL (reference sequence). This CDR3 is 14 amino acids long. V lost 1 base, J lost 7 bases, and 11 bases lay in between. The CDR3 region is CASSQGSGSNTIYF. The CDR3 region has the DNA TGTGCCAGCAGCCAAGGATCAGGGAGTAACACCATATATTTT. The variable domain in full, with the rest retrieved from reference TRBV3-1 and TRBJ1-3, is DTAVSQTPKYLVTQMGNDKSIKCEQNLGHDTMYWYKQDSKKFLKIMFSYNNKELIINETVPNRFSPKSPDKAHLNLHINSLELGDSAVYFCASSQGSGSNTIYFGEGSWLTVV.

The J gene is TRBJ2-3, the V gene TRBV29-1; 8 bases agree with TRBD1. Trimming at V came to 3 bases and at J to 6 bases, leaving 17 bases not matched to a gene. From germline, CDR1 is SQVTM and CDR2 ANQGSEA. The CDR3 length is 17 residues. CDR3 nucleotides: TGCAGCGTTGACGGGTCAGGGGGCGCGTTTCATTTGGATACGCAGTATTTT. Its translation: CSVDGSGGAFHLDTQYF.

The sample holds a few counts of this clonotype. The CDR3 nucleotides read TGTGCCAGCAGCCCCCGCCTCCTGGACAGACGCTACGAGCAGTACGTC. Translated: CASSPRLLDRRYEQYV. The J gene is TRBJ2-7, the V gene TRBV11-2; tentatively, D is TRBD1 (6 bases). The CDR3 has 16 residues. V gave up 5 bases and J gave up 3 bases, with 20 bases separating them. The germline gives CDR1 SGHAT, CDR2 FQNNGV.

This clonotype was counted only a few times. J is TRBJ2-7 and V is TRBV5-1; 11 bases align to TRBD1. V was clipped by 3 bases and J by 4 bases; unmatched bases: 0. CDR3 length: 13 residues. Per the germline V gene, CDR1 is SGHRS and CDR2 is YFSETQ. CDR3 sequence: CASSWDRGYEQYV. CDR3 nucleotide sequence: TGCGCCAGCAGCTGGGACAGGGGGTACGAGCAGTACGTC.

Many counts were recorded for this clonotype. V is TRBV6-2 or TRBV6-3 and J is TRBJ1-1, with no clear D. Deletions cut 7 bases from V and 1 base from J, with 10 bases between. Per germline, CDR1 MNHEY and CDR2 SVGEGT. The CDR3 totals 13 residues. CDR3 amino acids: CASITEPNTEAFF. For the CDR3, the DNA is TGTGCCAGCATAACAGAACCGAACACTGAAGCTTTCTTT.

This clonotype was detected only a few times. The genes are TRBV5-1 and TRBJ1-1; no clear D. Trimming stripped 6 bases from V and 8 bases from J, with 17 bases between. The CDR3 consists of 13 residues. Looked up from germline, CDR1 is SGHRS and CDR2 is YFSETQ. The CDR3 loop reads CASNPTPGSEAFF. The CDR3 DNA reads TGCGCCAGCAACCCTACTCCGGGGAGCGAAGCTTTCTTT. The full variable domain, completed using reference TRBV5-1 and TRBJ1-1, is KAGVTQTPRYLIKTRGQQVTLSCSPISGHRSVSWYQQTPGQGLQFLFEYFSETQRNKGNFPGRFSGRQFSNSRSEMNVSTLELGDSALYLCASNPTPGSEAFFGQGTRLTVV.

V and J are TRBV28 and TRBJ2-4; D ambiguous. CDR1 MDHEN and CDR2 SYDVKM come from the germline V gene. The CDR3 contains 11 residues. Trimming shortened V by 5 bases and J by 8 bases, and 7 bases separated the two germline ends. The CDR3 is CASSMGYIQYF. The CDR3 DNA is TGTGCCAGCAGTATGGGGTACATTCAGTACTTC.

This clonotype came up many times. The chain has TRBV7-6 and TRBJ2-3; possibly TRBD1 for D (6 bases). This CDR3 contains 17 residues. Trimming removed 0 bases from V and 4 bases from J, with 17 bases in between. Germline CDR1 is SGHVS and CDR2 is FNYEAQ. The DNA of the CDR3 is TGTGCCAGCAGCTTAGCGGGGACCCCCCCAGGGGCAGATACGCAGTATTTT. This codes for CASSLAGTPPGADTQYF.

This sequence joins TRBV28 and TRBJ2-3; TRBD2 agrees at 8 bases. CDR3 size: 16 residues. Trimming cost V 2 bases and J 0 bases; bases outside gene matches: 4. Germline-derived CDR1 and CDR2 are MDHEN and SYDVKM. CDR3: CASSLASGQSTDTQYF. The CDR3 coding sequence is TGTGCCAGCAGTTTAGCTAGCGGGCAGAGCACAGATACGCAGTATTTT.

The chain recombines TRBV5-6 with TRBJ1-6, with TRBD1 matching over 8 bases. The junction had 8 bases not matched to a gene; V was cut back by 4 bases and J by 8 bases. CDR1 is SGHDT, CDR2 YYEEEE, per germline. CDR3 length: 15 residues. The CDR3 coding sequence is TGTGCCAGCAGCACGGACAGGGCCTGGGATTCACCCCTCCACTTT. Its translation: CASSTDRAWDSPLHF.